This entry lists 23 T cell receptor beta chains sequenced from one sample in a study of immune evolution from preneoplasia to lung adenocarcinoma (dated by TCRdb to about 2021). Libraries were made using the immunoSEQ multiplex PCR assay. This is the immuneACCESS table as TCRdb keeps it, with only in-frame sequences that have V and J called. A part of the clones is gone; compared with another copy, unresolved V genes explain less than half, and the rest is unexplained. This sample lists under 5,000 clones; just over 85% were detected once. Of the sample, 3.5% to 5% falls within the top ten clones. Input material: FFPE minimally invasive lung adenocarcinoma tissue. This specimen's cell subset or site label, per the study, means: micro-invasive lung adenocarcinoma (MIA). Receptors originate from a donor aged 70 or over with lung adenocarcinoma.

The CDR3 loop is CASSLGQVSYEQYF. In nucleotides, the CDR3 is TGTGCCAGCAGCCTAGGACAGGTCTCCTACGAGCAGTACTTC. The chain has TRBV6-6 and TRBJ2-7; 7 bases match TRBD1. The CDR3 is 14 residues long. Trimming cost V 6 bases and J 0 bases; bases outside gene matches: 5. Germline V gene data show CDR1 as MNHNY and CDR2 as SVGAGI (reference sequence).

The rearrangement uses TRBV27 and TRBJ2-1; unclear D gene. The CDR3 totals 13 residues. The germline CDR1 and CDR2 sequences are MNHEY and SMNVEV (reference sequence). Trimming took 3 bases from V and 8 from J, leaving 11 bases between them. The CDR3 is CASSLYLGYEQFF. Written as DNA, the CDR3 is TGTGCCAGCAGTTTGTATTTGGGGTATGAGCAGTTCTTC.

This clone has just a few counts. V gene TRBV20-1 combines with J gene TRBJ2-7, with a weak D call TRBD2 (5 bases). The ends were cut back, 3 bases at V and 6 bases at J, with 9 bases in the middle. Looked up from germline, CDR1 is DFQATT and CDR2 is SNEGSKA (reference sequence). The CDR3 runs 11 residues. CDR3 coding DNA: TGCAGTGCTAGGGACTCTCGCGAGCAGTACTTC. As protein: CSARDSREQYF.

CDR3 loop: CASSYSALAGAGKQYF. CDR3 sequence (DNA): TGTGCCAGCAGTTACTCGGCACTAGCGGGAGCGGGGAAGCAGTACTTC. The chain joins TRBV6-6 to TRBJ2-7; 11 positions agree with TRBD2. CDR3 length: 16 residues. Germline V gene data show CDR1 as MNHNY and CDR2 as SVGAGI (reference sequence). The V segment lost 0 bases and the J segment 8 bases; nucleotides outside the gene matches: 9.

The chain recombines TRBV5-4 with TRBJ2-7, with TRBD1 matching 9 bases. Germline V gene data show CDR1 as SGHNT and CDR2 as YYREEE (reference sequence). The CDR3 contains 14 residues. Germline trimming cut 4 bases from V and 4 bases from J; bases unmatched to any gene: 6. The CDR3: CASSRDRGAYEQYF. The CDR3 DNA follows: TGTGCCAGCAGCCGTGACAGGGGGGCTTACGAGCAGTACTTC.

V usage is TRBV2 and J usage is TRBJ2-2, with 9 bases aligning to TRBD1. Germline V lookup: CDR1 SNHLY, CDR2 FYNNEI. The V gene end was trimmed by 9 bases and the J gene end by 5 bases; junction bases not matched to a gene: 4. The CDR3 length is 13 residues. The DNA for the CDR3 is TGTGCCAGTTGGACAGGGGCGACCGGGGAGCTGTTTTTT. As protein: CASWTGATGELFF.

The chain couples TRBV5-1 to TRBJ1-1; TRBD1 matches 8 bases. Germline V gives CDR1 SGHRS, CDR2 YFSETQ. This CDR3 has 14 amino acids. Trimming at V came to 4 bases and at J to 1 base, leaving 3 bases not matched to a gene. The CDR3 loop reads CASSTGQGNTEAFF. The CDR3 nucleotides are TGCGCCAGCAGCACCGGACAGGGGAACACTGAAGCTTTCTTT.

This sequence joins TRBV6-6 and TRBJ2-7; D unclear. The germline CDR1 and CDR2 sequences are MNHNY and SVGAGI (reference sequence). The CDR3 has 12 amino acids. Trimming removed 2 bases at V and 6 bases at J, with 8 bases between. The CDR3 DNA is TGTGCCAGCAGTTACGTAGCCAGCGAGCAGTACTTC. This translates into CASSYVASEQYF.

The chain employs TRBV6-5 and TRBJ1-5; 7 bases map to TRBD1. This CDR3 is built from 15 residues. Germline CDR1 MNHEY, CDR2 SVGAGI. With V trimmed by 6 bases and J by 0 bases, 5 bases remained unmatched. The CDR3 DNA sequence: TGTGCCAGCAGGCGGGACAGCCTTAGCAATCAGCCCCAGCATTTT. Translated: CASRRDSLSNQPQHF.

This CDR3 is CASISATGTPEAFF. CDR3 nucleotide sequence: TGTGCCAGCATATCTGCCACAGGGACCCCTGAAGCTTTCTTT. The chain joins TRBV2 to TRBJ1-1; tentatively, D is TRBD1 (6 bases). This CDR3 region has 14 residues. The germline V gene encodes CDR1 SNHLY and CDR2 FYNNEI. The germline V and J ends were trimmed by 7 bases and 6 bases, with 18 bases remaining between them.

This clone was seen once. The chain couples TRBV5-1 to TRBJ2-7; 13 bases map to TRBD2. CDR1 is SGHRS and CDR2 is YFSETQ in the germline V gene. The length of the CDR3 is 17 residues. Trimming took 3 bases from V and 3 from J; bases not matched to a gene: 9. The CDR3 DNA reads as TGCGCCAGCAGCTCAAACCCGACTAGCGGGAGGCACTACGAGCAGTACTTC. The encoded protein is CASSSNPTSGRHYEQYF.

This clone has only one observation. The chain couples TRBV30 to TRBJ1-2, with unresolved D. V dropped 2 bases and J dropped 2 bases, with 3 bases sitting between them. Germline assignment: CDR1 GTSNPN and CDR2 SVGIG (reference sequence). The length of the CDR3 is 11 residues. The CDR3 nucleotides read TGTGCCTGGAGTCGAAACTATGGCTACACCTTC. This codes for CAWSRNYGYTF.

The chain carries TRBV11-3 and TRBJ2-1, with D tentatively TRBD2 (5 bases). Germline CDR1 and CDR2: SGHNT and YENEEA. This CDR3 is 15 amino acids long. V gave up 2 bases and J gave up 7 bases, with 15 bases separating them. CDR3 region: CASSLYEGSGNEQFF. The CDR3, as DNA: TGTGCCAGCAGCTTATACGAGGGTTCTGGTAATGAGCAGTTCTTC. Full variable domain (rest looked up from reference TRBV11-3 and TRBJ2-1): EAGVVQSPRYKIIEKKQPVAFWCNPISGHNTLYWYLQNLGQGPELLIRYENEEAVDDSQLPKDRFSAERLKGVDSTLKIQPAELGDSAVYLCASSLYEGSGNEQFFGPGTRLTVL.

The CDR3 sequence is CASSFWGLEAFF. CDR3 bases: TGTGCCAGCAGCTTCTGGGGTTTAGAGGCTTTCTTT. The V call is TRBV7-2, the J call TRBJ1-1; D gene unclear. Germline V gene data show CDR1 as SGHTA and CDR2 as FQGNSA. The ends were cut back, 3 bases at V and 11 bases at J, with 13 bases in the middle. The CDR3 is made up of 12 amino acids.

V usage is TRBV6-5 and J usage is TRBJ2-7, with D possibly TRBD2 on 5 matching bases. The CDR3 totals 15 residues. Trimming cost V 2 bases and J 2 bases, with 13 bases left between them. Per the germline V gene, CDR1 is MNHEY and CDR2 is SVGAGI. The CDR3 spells CASSYGLAKTYEQYF. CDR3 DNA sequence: TGTGCCAGCAGTTACGGTCTAGCCAAGACCTACGAGCAGTACTTC.

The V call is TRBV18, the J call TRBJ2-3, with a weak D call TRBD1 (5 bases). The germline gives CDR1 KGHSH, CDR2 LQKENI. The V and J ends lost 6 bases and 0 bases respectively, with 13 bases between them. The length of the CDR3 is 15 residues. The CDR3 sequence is CASSIRAASTDTQYF. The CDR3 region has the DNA TGTGCCAGCTCGATCAGGGCGGCTAGCACAGATACGCAGTATTTT.

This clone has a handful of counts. CDR3 bases: TGTGCCAGCAGTGGAAACACAGATACGCAGTATTTT. Its translation: CASSGNTDTQYF. V gene TRBV2 combines with J gene TRBJ2-3; D gene unclear. This CDR3 spans 12 amino acids. Trimming removed 4 bases at V and 2 bases at J, with 4 bases between. CDR1 is SNHLY, CDR2 FYNNEI, per germline. The variable domain in full, with the rest retrieved from reference TRBV2 and TRBJ2-3, is EPEVTQTPSHQVTQMGQEVILRCVPISNHLYFYWYRQILGQKVEFLVSFYNNEISEKSEIFDDQFSVERPDGSNFTLKIRSTKLEDSAMYFCASSGNTDTQYFGPGTRLTVL.

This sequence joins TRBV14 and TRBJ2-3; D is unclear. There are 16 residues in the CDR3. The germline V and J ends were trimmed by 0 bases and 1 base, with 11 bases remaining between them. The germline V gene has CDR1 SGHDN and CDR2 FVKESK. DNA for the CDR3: TGTGCCAGCAGCCAAGATCCCCTTGGAGGCACAGATACGCAGTATTTT. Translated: CASSQDPLGGTDTQYF.

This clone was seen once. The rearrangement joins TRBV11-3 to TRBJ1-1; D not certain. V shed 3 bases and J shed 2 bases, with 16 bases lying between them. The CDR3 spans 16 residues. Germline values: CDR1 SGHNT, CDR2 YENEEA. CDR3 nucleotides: TGTGCCAGCAGCTTTGCACAATTAGCGGGAAACACTGAAGCTTTCTTT. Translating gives CASSFAQLAGNTEAFF.

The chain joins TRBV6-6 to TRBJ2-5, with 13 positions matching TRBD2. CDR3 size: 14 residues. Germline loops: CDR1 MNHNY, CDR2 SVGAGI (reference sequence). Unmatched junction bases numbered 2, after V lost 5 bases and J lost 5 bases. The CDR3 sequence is CASSRTSGSETQYF. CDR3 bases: TGTGCCAGCAGTCGGACTAGCGGGAGTGAGACCCAGTACTTC.

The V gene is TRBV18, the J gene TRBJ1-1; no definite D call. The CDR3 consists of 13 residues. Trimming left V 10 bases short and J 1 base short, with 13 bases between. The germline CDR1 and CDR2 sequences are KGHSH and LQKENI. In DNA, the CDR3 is TGTGCCACCAGCAAGGCGGAGAACACTGAAGCTTTCTTT. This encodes CATSKAENTEAFF.

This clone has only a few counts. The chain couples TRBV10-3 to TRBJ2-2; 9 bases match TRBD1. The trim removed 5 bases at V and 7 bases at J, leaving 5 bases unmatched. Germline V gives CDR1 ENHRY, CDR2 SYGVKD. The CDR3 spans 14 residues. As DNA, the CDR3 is TGTGCCATCAGTACAGGGGGCGTCCTCGGGGAGCTGTTTTTT. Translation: CAISTGGVLGELFF.

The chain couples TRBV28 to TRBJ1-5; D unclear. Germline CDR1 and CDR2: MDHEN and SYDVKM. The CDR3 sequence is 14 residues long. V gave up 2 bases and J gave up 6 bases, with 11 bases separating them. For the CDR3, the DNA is TGTGCCAGCAGTTTACTAGGGATAGGTCAGCCCCAGCATTTT. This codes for CASSLLGIGQPQHF. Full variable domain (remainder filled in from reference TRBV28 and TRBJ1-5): DVKVTQSSRYLVKRTGEKVFLECVQDMDHENMFWYRQDPGLGLRLIYFSYDVKMKEKGDIPEGYSVSREKKERFSLILESASTNQTSMYLCASSLLGIGQPQHFGDGTRLSIL.